Shown below are 13 T cell receptor beta chains from a single sample sequenced in a study of spatial heterogeneity in lung cancer. TCRdb re-analysed the 5' RACE reads in MiXCR, keeping a single row per CDR3 protein. Among about 7,400 distinct CDR3 sequences listed, roughly 7% were seen once. Study-level results: How many expanded intratumoral alpha and beta TCRs were present tracked the tumor mutation count, which was a count of nonsynonymous mutations.

Time point defined: sample taken at primary tumor resection. These receptors' antigens are unknown. Specimen: lung tumor tissue, collected at surgery. These receptors came from a male donor with early-stage non-small cell lung cancer.

In its sample, this clonotype was seen once. J is TRBJ1-5 and V is TRBV28; no definite D call. The CDR3 is 14 residues long. Trimming removed 6 bases from V and 5 bases from J, with 14 bases in between. In germline, CDR1 is MDHEN, CDR2 SYDVKM. The CDR3 protein is CASSLHLDDQPQHF. The CDR3 bases are TGTGCCAGCAGCCTACACCTAGACGATCAGCCCCAGCATTTT.

Note on this clonotype: A read error may be the cause here, since a much bigger clone is one base away. The rearrangement links TRBV15 to TRBJ2-7; D possibly corresponds to TRBD2 (5 bases). The CDR3 sequence is 12 residues long. V lost 3 bases and J 7 bases, leaving 10 bases between the germline ends. Per the germline V gene, CDR1 is LNHNV and CDR2 is YYDKDF (reference sequence). The CDR3 bases are TGTGCCACCAGCAGCCCCCGGGAAGAGCAGTACTTC. Its translation: CATSSPREEQYF.

This clonotype was detected many times. This CDR3 reads CASSSPLFPSGEQYF. In DNA form, the CDR3 reads TGTGCCAGCAGCTCCCCCTTGTTCCCATCGGGGGAGCAGTACTTC. V and J are TRBV7-8 and TRBJ2-7, with TRBD2 as a possible D gene (5 bases). With 4 bases removed from V and 7 bases from J, the gap between germline ends came to 20 bases. Germline V lookup: CDR1 SGHVS, CDR2 FQNEAQ. There are 15 residues in the CDR3.

This clonotype rates as medium-sized. The CDR3 DNA is TGTGCCAGCAGCAGAGTTACAGGGAACACTGAAGCTTTCTTT. Translating gives CASSRVTGNTEAFF. The chain recombines TRBV12-3 or TRBV12-4 with TRBJ1-1; tentatively, D is TRBD1 (5 bases). The CDR3 loop spans 14 amino acids. Trimming stripped 6 bases from V and 1 base from J, with 12 bases between.

By share, this clonotype counts as medium-sized. The J gene is TRBJ1-1, the V gene TRBV7-9; the D gene is possibly TRBD1 (5 bases). The V gene's germline CDR1 is SEHNR and CDR2 FQNEAQ (reference sequence). This CDR3 is 14 amino acids long. The V end was cut by 4 bases, the J end by 1 base, with 10 bases between. CDR3 residues: CASSSGFANTEAFF. The CDR3 region has the DNA TGTGCCAGCAGCTCAGGGTTCGCGAACACTGAAGCTTTCTTT.

The sample holds many counts of this clonotype. The genes are TRBV12-3 or TRBV12-4 and TRBJ1-2, with no clear D. This CDR3 is 13 amino acids long. The V and J ends lost 2 bases and 10 bases respectively, with 14 bases between them. CDR3 nucleotide sequence: TGTGCCAGCAGTTTAACGGATCGTTTTGACTACACCTTC. Translating gives CASSLTDRFDYTF.

This clonotype turned up a few times. The CDR3 DNA reads as TGTGCAACCCGGAGGGAACGAGATGGCCTGAGCAATGAGCAGTTCTTC. This gives the protein CATRRERDGLSNEQFF. This chain links TRBV7-8 with TRBJ2-1; perhaps TRBD2 as D (6 bases). The CDR3 is 16 amino acids. Germline CDR1 is SGHVS and CDR2 is FQNEAQ.

This clonotype was recorded a few times. The V and J genes are TRBV25-1 and TRBJ2-7; possible D gene TRBD2, 6 bases. Looked up from germline, CDR1 is MGHDK and CDR2 is SYGVNS. The CDR3 runs 15 residues. V shed 0 bases and J shed 3 bases, with 12 bases lying between them. The CDR3 protein is CASSEYAGTGYEQYF. DNA for the CDR3: TGTGCCAGCAGTGAATATGCGGGGACTGGCTACGAGCAGTACTTC.

By proportion, this clonotype is medium-sized. The J gene is TRBJ1-6, the V gene TRBV5-1; a weak D match, TRBD1 (5 bases). Germline V gene data show CDR1 as SGHRS and CDR2 as YFSETQ. V was cut by 7 bases and J by 4 bases, with 15 bases left in between. The CDR3 sequence is 15 residues long. The CDR3 DNA reads TGCGCCAGCGTCAACCGGGACGCGTATAATTCACCCCTCCACTTT. Translated, it gives CASVNRDAYNSPLHF.

V gene TRBV4-1 combines with J gene TRBJ2-1; 10 positions agree with TRBD2. V trimming: 2 bases; J trimming: 0 bases; junction bases outside the gene matches: 7. CDR1 MGHRA and CDR2 YSYEKL come from the germline V gene. CDR3 length: 18 amino acids. CDR3 region: CASSQQTSGLVSYNEQFF. CDR3 nucleotide sequence: TGCGCCAGCAGCCAACAGACTAGCGGGTTGGTCTCCTACAATGAGCAGTTCTTC.

The chain uses TRBV5-6 and TRBJ1-4; possible D gene TRBD1, 5 bases. Germline CDR1 reads SGHDT; CDR2 reads YYEEEE. The CDR3 totals 14 residues. Trimming removed 3 bases from V and 0 bases from J, with 6 bases in between. The chain's CDR3 is CASSWTSTNEKLFF. CDR3 nucleotides: TGTGCCAGCAGCTGGACATCAACTAATGAAAAACTGTTTTTT.

Regarding this clonotype: The junction differs from germline at one of its ends, possibly a read error. The rearrangement joins TRBV11-2 to TRBJ2-7, with 7 bases that match TRBD1. CDR3 length: 15 residues. Germline V CDR1 and CDR2: SGHAT, FQNNGV. The CDR3 DNA reads as TGTGCCACCAGCTCCAACCGGGACAGTTCCTACGAGCAGTACTTC. Translation gives CATSSNRDSSYEQYF.

By sample fraction, this clonotype is medium-sized. A read error may produce the germline difference seen at one junction end. This chain joins TRBV20-1 and TRBJ1-1; 9 nucleotides line up with TRBD1. This CDR3 spans 13 amino acids. CDR1 DFQATT and CDR2 SNEGSKA come from the germline V gene (reference sequence). For the CDR3, the DNA is TGCAGTGCCGGGACAGGGAGGAACTCTGAAGCTTTCTTT. It encodes CSAGTGRNSEAFF.